This T cell receptor beta chain originates from a study of beta chain features in type 1 diabetes. The isolated RNA, all of it, was reverse transcribed, so expressed TCRB transcripts were what got sequenced. Assay: immunoSEQ multiplex PCR; the TCRdb copy retains only in-frame clones and omits some. The data show approximately 340,000 clones, approximately 15% seen once. V was trimmed by 3 bases and J by 4 bases, leaving 19 bases between them. This CDR3 contains 16 residues. Germline values: CDR1 SGDLS, CDR2 YYNGEE. The sequencing sample was made of naive CD4+ T cells from blood. This receptor was obtained from a young woman in good health. J is TRBJ1-2 and V is TRBV9; D is possibly TRBD1 (6 bases). The CDR3 protein is CASSAGPGRGSYGYTF. DNA of the CDR3: TGTGCCAGCAGCGCGGGACCGGGCAGGGGCTCCTATGGCTACACCTTC.